This paragraph reports one TCR beta chain. This table comes from immunoSEQ multiplex PCR, and its TCRdb copy is limited to in-frame clones, with some not included. The sample carries 2,500 to 3,000 clones, 85% to 90% recorded once. Per the germline V gene, CDR1 is MNHNS and CDR2 is SASEGT. Trimming cost V 3 bases and J 2 bases, with 7 bases left between them. This CDR3 contains 13 residues. The entry originates in a study of neoadjuvant nivolumab and ipilimumab in lung cancer. In the study overall: The combination arm added day-1 ipilimumab 1 mg/kg to nivolumab 3 mg/kg on days 1, 15, 29.

The sample consisted of tumor tissue, taken before neoadjuvant nivolumab, alone or with ipilimumab. The chain carries TRBV6-1 and TRBJ1-2; no clear D. This sequence was found in an adult with non-small cell lung cancer. The CDR3 is CASSEGRNYGYTF. CDR3 coding DNA: TGTGCCAGCAGTGAGGGCAGGAACTATGGCTACACCTTC.